A selection of T cell receptor beta chains follows, all from one sample in a study of blood T cell repertoires in COVID-19. Assay: immunoSEQ multiplex PCR; the TCRdb copy retains only in-frame clones and omits some. The table includes 20,000 to 30,000 clones, about 81% detected once. Sequenced: peripheral blood. All receptors come from a woman in her 70s with COVID-19, enrolled during active disease. CDR3s include the opening cysteine and the closing phenylalanine or tryptophan. The size field is filled for only some rows; it gives once, few, many or a size class.

- | TRBJ2-1 | TRBV14 | CASSPVGYNNEQFF
- | TRBJ2-1 | TRBV6-5 | CASTKGAGGPNEQFF
- | TRBJ2-6 | TRBV5-4 | CASSREASGANVLTF
once | TRBJ1-4 | TRBV27 | CASSLQSRGLGKLFF
- | TRBJ2-1 | TRBV6-2/TRBV6-3 | CASSYLGGGVNNEQFF
- | TRBJ1-1 | TRBV19 | CASSRPVTDWEQGGTEAFF
- | TRBJ2-2 | TRBV19 | CASIGMAGLAGGAGELFF